Shown below are 28 T cell receptor beta chains from a single sample sequenced in a study of memory CD4+ T cells and cytomegalovirus serostatus. Single viable CD3+CD4+CD8-CD45RO+ cells were sorted as the memory CD4+ T cells. Some clones are missing from TCRdb's copy, which holds only in-frame ones; the method was immunoSEQ multiplex PCR. The table has 55,000 or so clones, more than 70% seen once. Sequencing input: memory CD4+ T cells from blood. The source of these receptors is an adult in good health and CMV-seropositive.

This clone was picked up a small number of times. The V gene is TRBV7-2, the J gene TRBJ2-1, with 14 nucleotides matching TRBD2. Trimming cost V 5 bases and J 9 bases; bases outside gene matches: 12. The CDR3 consists of 17 residues. Germline lookup yields CDR1 SGHTA and CDR2 FQGNSA. CDR3 loop: CASSLTGLAGVSGEQFF. CDR3 bases: TGTGCCAGCAGCCTGACGGGACTAGCGGGAGTAAGCGGTGAGCAGTTCTTC.

DNA of the CDR3: TGTGCCAGCAGCTATTCAAGGCCACCGGGGGAAGCTTTCTTT. This sequence encodes CASSYSRPPGEAFF. The chain recombines TRBV7-3 with TRBJ1-1; D is ambiguous. The V gene's germline CDR1 is SGHTA and CDR2 FQGTGA. CDR3 length equals 14 residues. V was trimmed by 4 bases and J by 8 bases, leaving 17 bases between them.

The rearrangement joins TRBV4-1 to TRBJ2-5; 10 bases map to TRBD1. Per germline, CDR1 MGHRA and CDR2 YSYEKL. The CDR3 runs 18 residues. V lost 1 base to trimming and J lost 4 bases; unmatched junction nucleotides: 12. The CDR3 here is CASSQGTSLGTGAETQYF. CDR3 in DNA: TGCGCCAGCAGCCAAGGGACTTCACTTGGGACAGGGGCAGAGACCCAGTACTTC.

V usage is TRBV18 and J usage is TRBJ2-2, with D possibly being TRBD2 (6 bases). Germline V lookup: CDR1 KGHSH, CDR2 LQKENI. CDR3 size: 15 residues. Trimming took off 3 bases at V and 2 bases at J, with 10 bases between the two ends. DNA for the CDR3: TGTGCCAGCTCACCGGGACTCCTTAACACCGGGGAGCTGTTTTTT. It translates to CASSPGLLNTGELFF. Variable domain in full (rest from reference TRBV18 and TRBJ2-2): NAGVMQNPRHLVRRRGQEARLRCSPMKGHSHVYWYRQLPEEGLKFMVYLQKENIIDESGMPKERFSAEFPKEGPSILRIQQVVRGDSAAYFCASSPGLLNTGELFFGEGSRLTVL.

The chain links TRBV5-6 to TRBJ1-3; D is unclear. In germline, CDR1 is SGHDT, CDR2 YYEEEE. The CDR3 runs 12 residues. V was cut by 1 base and J by 4 bases, with 3 bases left in between. The CDR3 is CASSLQGNTIYF. CDR3 in DNA: TGTGCCAGCAGCTTGCAGGGAAACACCATATATTTT.

The chain recombines TRBV10-2 with TRBJ2-2; D unresolved. Looked up from germline, CDR1 is WSHSY and CDR2 is SAAADI. V lost 10 bases, J lost 1 base, and 7 bases lay in between. This CDR3 has 12 residues. The DNA of the CDR3 is TGCGCCATCCAACGGAACACCGGGGAGCTGTTTTTT. This codes for CAIQRNTGELFF.

A few counts support this clone. The chain uses TRBV6-6 and TRBJ1-5; D not certain. Germline CDR1 MNHNY, CDR2 SVGAGI (reference sequence). This CDR3 is built from 15 residues. V was clipped by 4 bases and J by 4 bases, with 14 bases between them. The CDR3 DNA reads TGTGCCAGCAGTTGGCAGGCTATAGCGAATCAGCCCCAGCATTTT. Amino acids: CASSWQAIANQPQHF.

This clone appeared a single time. The chain is built from TRBV7-8 and TRBJ2-5; D call uncertain. The CDR3 covers 13 residues. V lost 6 bases to trimming and J lost 4 bases, with 12 bases between them. Looked up from germline, CDR1 is SGHVS and CDR2 is FQNEAQ. The CDR3 here is CASSSLVRETQYF. The CDR3 nucleotides are TGTGCCAGCAGTTCGCTCGTGAGAGAGACCCAGTACTTC. The entire variable domain, with the rest obtained from reference TRBV7-8 and TRBJ2-5, is as follows: GAGVSQSPRYKVAKRGQDVALRCDPISGHVSLFWYQQALGQGPEFLTYFQNEAQLDKSGLPSDRFFAERPEGSVSTLKIQRTQQEDSAVYLCASSSLVRETQYFGPGTRLLVL.

The V gene is TRBV30, the J gene TRBJ2-3; 12 bases map to TRBD2. V lost 4 bases and J lost 7; bases outside the gene matches: 21. Germline V CDR1 and CDR2: GTSNPN, SVGIG (reference sequence). This CDR3 has 19 amino acids. The CDR3 region has the DNA TGTGCCTGGACCCGTAGGTATGGACTAGCGGGACCCGAGGGCAATACGCAGTATTTT. It codes for CAWTRRYGLAGPEGNTQYF. The variable domain in full, with the rest retrieved from reference TRBV30 and TRBJ2-3, is SQTIHQWPATLVQPVGSPLSLECTVEGTSNPNLYWYRQAAGRGLQLLFYSVGIGQISSEVPQNLSASRPQDRQFILSSKKLLLSDSGFYLCAWTRRYGLAGPEGNTQYFGPGTRLTVL.

This chain connects TRBV19 to TRBJ1-6; unclear D gene. Germline V gives CDR1 LNHDA, CDR2 SQIVND (reference sequence). The germline V and J ends were trimmed by 10 bases and 0 bases, with 13 bases remaining between them. This CDR3 has 15 amino acids. DNA of the CDR3: TGTGCCACCGGACGCAGGCGCTCCTATAATTCACCCCTCCACTTT. Encoded protein: CATGRRRSYNSPLHF.

V usage is TRBV5-4 and J usage is TRBJ1-2; maybe TRBD1 (5 bases). The length of the CDR3 is 13 residues. Germline assignment: CDR1 SGHNT and CDR2 YYREEE (reference sequence). The V end lost 0 bases, the J end lost 6 bases, and 9 bases lay between the germline ends. The CDR3 sequence is CASSLAGVDGYTF. DNA for the CDR3: TGTGCCAGCAGCTTGGCGGGGGTTGATGGCTACACCTTC.

A single count supports this clone. CDR3 amino acids: CASSAGDRTNYGYTF. CDR3 bases: TGTGCCAGCAGCGCAGGGGACAGGACTAACTATGGCTACACCTTC. The rearrangement links TRBV9 to TRBJ1-2, with 8 bases aligning to TRBD1. Germline CDR1 reads SGDLS; CDR2 reads YYNGEE. With 3 bases clipped from V and 0 bases from J, the junction kept 4 bases outside the gene matches. The CDR3 sequence is 15 residues long.

This clone came up a few times. The rearrangement joins TRBV6-1 to TRBJ1-2, with 9 bases lining up with TRBD1. Unmatched junction bases numbered 16, after V lost 6 bases and J lost 5 bases. CDR1 is MNHNS and CDR2 is SASEGT in the germline V gene. This CDR3 has 17 residues. The CDR3 DNA follows: TGTGCCAGCAGGGAAACAGGGGGCGATAAGTCAGGGTATGGCTACACCTTC. Its translation: CASRETGGDKSGYGYTF.

The genes are TRBV11-2 and TRBJ2-7, with 7 bases that match TRBD2. Germline lookup yields CDR1 SGHAT and CDR2 FQNNGV. The J segment lost 0 bases and the V segment lost 1 base, leaving 3 bases of the junction unmatched. The CDR3 has 15 residues. The CDR3 region has the DNA TGTGCCAGCAGCTTAGGTGGCGGGGGCTCCTACGAGCAGTACTTC. Protein sequence: CASSLGGGGSYEQYF.

The chain recombines TRBV6-1 with TRBJ1-2, with D unresolved. Germline V lookup: CDR1 MNHNS, CDR2 SASEGT. The CDR3 is 13 residues long. Trimming removed 2 bases at V and 2 bases at J, with 6 bases between. The CDR3 DNA sequence: TGTGCCAGCAGTGAAACACAGAACTATGGCTACACCTTC. Translated: CASSETQNYGYTF.

The chain combines TRBV29-1 with TRBJ2-5; 8 positions agree with TRBD2. The V gene end was trimmed by 3 bases and the J gene end by 1 base; junction bases not matched to a gene: 7. Germline CDR1 SQVTM, CDR2 ANQGSEA. CDR3 length: 15 residues. CDR3 sequence reads: CSVEGQRGFQETQYF. CDR3 nucleotides: TGCAGCGTTGAGGGGCAGCGGGGGTTCCAAGAGACCCAGTACTTC.

CDR3 residues: CASRDRGGTEAFF. Written as DNA, the CDR3 is TGTGCCAGCAGAGACAGGGGAGGGACTGAAGCTTTCTTT. The rearrangement uses TRBV6-6 and TRBJ1-1; 8 bases agree with TRBD1. Germline V lookup: CDR1 MNHNY, CDR2 SVGAGI (reference sequence). This CDR3 is built from 13 residues. The junction had 5 bases not matched to a gene; V was cut back by 6 bases and J by 5 bases.

V is TRBV2 and J is TRBJ2-6; D is undetermined. Trimming took off 2 bases at V and 0 bases at J, with 8 bases between the two ends. CDR1 and CDR2 (germline): SNHLY, FYNNEI. The CDR3 contains 16 residues. The CDR3 spells CASSESRVSGANVLTF. CDR3 bases: TGTGCCAGCAGTGAATCTAGGGTCTCTGGGGCCAACGTCCTGACTTTC.

This rearrangement joins TRBV7-2 to TRBJ2-1, with D possibly matching TRBD2 (5 bases). This CDR3 spans 14 amino acids. V lost 5 bases to trimming and J lost 13 bases, with 21 bases between them. Germline assignment: CDR1 SGHTA and CDR2 FQGNSA. The CDR3 coding sequence is TGTGCCAGCAGCGGAGACTCACTAGTCTCATCCCAGTTCTTC. Residues: CASSGDSLVSSQFF. Filled out from reference TRBV7-2 and TRBJ2-1, the complete variable domain reads GAGVSQSPSNKVTEKGKDVELRCDPISGHTALYWYRQSLGQGLEFLIYFQGNSAPDKSGLPSDRFSAERTGGSVSTLTIQRTQQEDSAVYLCASSGDSLVSSQFFGPGTRLTVL.

V is TRBV6-6 and J is TRBJ1-5; TRBD1 might be the D (6 bases). CDR3 length: 11 residues. Germline V gene sequence: CDR1 MNHNY, CDR2 SVGAGI (reference sequence). Trimming took off 8 bases at V and 5 bases at J, with 7 bases between the two ends. This chain's CDR3 is CASGQHQPQHF. Here the CDR3 DNA reads TGTGCCAGCGGACAGCATCAGCCCCAGCATTTT.

The V and J genes are TRBV2 and TRBJ2-7; D gene unclear. This CDR3 comprises 14 residues. The germline gives CDR1 SNHLY, CDR2 FYNNEI. Trimming removed 4 bases at V and 4 bases at J, with 14 bases between. The CDR3 loop is CASSARVKRYEQYF. The CDR3 DNA sequence: TGTGCCAGCAGTGCTAGGGTGAAAAGATACGAGCAGTACTTC.

V and J are TRBV19 and TRBJ2-1; no definite D call. Germline loops: CDR1 LNHDA, CDR2 SQIVND (reference sequence). The CDR3 runs to 14 residues. The V end was cut by 4 bases, the J end by 9 bases, with 16 bases between. CDR3 nucleotides: TGTGCCAGTAGTACCGGGCGTGAACTTAGTGAGCAGTTCTTC. Translation: CASSTGRELSEQFF.

This clone has a handful of counts. The junction does not match germline at one end; this may be a read error. The rearrangement links TRBV2 to TRBJ1-5; 9 bases match TRBD1. The CDR3 runs 14 residues. Per the germline V gene, CDR1 is SNHLY and CDR2 is FYNNEI. The chain's CDR3 is CASSVTGGKQPQHF. DNA for the CDR3: TGTGCCAGCAGTGTCACAGGGGGCAAGCAGCCCCAGCATTTT.

The chain combines TRBV7-9 with TRBJ1-2; D gene ambiguous. Trimming removed 2 bases from V and 8 bases from J, with 12 bases in between. Germline V gene sequence: CDR1 SEHNR, CDR2 FQNEAQ (reference sequence). This CDR3 contains 13 residues. As DNA, the CDR3 is TGTGCCAGCAGCTTACAACCGAGCCGAGGCTACACCTTC. It specifies CASSLQPSRGYTF.

This chain uses TRBV5-1 with TRBJ2-3; the D gene could be TRBD1 or TRBD2 (6 bases each). The CDR3 spans 19 residues. Trimming removed 0 bases from V and 0 bases from J, with 20 bases in between. Germline V gene data show CDR1 as SGHRS and CDR2 as YFSETQ. In DNA, the CDR3 is TGCGCCAGCAGCTTGGGGTTTCGGAATCCGGGGGCCAGCACAGATACGCAGTATTTT. Translation: CASSLGFRNPGASTDTQYF. The complete variable domain, with remaining parts taken from reference TRBV5-1 and TRBJ2-3, reads KAGVTQTPRYLIKTRGQQVTLSCSPISGHRSVSWYQQTPGQGLQFLFEYFSETQRNKGNFPGRFSGRQFSNSRSEMNVSTLELGDSALYLCASSLGFRNPGASTDTQYFGPGTRLTVL.

The DNA of the CDR3 is TGCGCCAGCAGCCAAGATGCGGGGGATACGCAGTATTTT. Its translation is CASSQDAGDTQYF. V and J are TRBV4-3 and TRBJ2-3, with D maybe TRBD2 (6 bases). The germline gives CDR1 LGHNA, CDR2 YSLEER. The CDR3 covers 13 residues. V was shortened by 0 bases and J by 6 bases, with 7 bases between the two germline ends.

The chain recombines TRBV4-1 with TRBJ2-3; TRBD2 aligns across 10 bases. V shed 0 bases and J 6 bases; nucleotides not matched to a gene: 6. Germline V gives CDR1 MGHRA, CDR2 YSYEKL. This CDR3 is 16 amino acids long. CDR3 DNA: TGCGCCAGCAGCCAAGAGCTAGCGGGAGTAGTGGATACGCAGTATTTT. Protein: CASSQELAGVVDTQYF.

The chain has TRBV7-9 and TRBJ1-2, with D perhaps TRBD1 (5 bases). The CDR3 extends over 15 amino acids. Looked up from germline, CDR1 is SEHNR and CDR2 is FQNEAQ (reference sequence). V shed 4 bases and J shed 3 bases, with 15 bases lying between them. CDR3 sequence (DNA): TGTGCCAGCAGCTCTATCGACAGTTTATACTATGGCTACACCTTC. Its translation: CASSSIDSLYYGYTF. Together with reference TRBV7-9 and TRBJ1-2, the CDR3 gives the full variable domain: DTGVSQNPRHKITKRGQNVTFRCDPISEHNRLYWYRQTLGQGPEFLTYFQNEAQLEKSRLLSDRFSAERPKGSFSTLEIQRTEQGDSAMYLCASSSIDSLYYGYTFGSGTRLTVV.